The 25 T cell receptor beta chains below come from one sample, sequenced in a study of T cell clonotyping in hematopoietic cell transplantation. Repertoires were generated with immunoSEQ multiplex PCR, while TCRdb's copy carries only in-frame clones and drops some. The data contain some 30,000 clones, approximately 94% of them singletons. Sequenced: peripheral blood mononuclear cells. All receptors derive from a man over 45 in good health. Some clones in this sample may be carry-over from other donors' samples.

The chain employs TRBV7-3 and TRBJ1-6, with TRBD1 identical over 7 bases. Germline CDR1 SGHTA, CDR2 FQGTGA. The V segment lost 5 bases and the J segment 7 bases; nucleotides outside the gene matches: 8. The CDR3 runs to 15 residues. The CDR3 DNA sequence: TGTGCCAGCAGCCAAGGACAGGCGACAAATTCACCCCTCCACTTT. This gives the protein CASSQGQATNSPLHF.

This rearrangement joins TRBV29-1 to TRBJ1-2; 8 bases align to TRBD1. V lost 4 bases and J lost 7; bases outside the gene matches: 11. The germline CDR1 and CDR2 sequences are SQVTM and ANQGSEA. The CDR3 contains 14 residues. The CDR3 spells CSVGTTGGVGGYTF. The CDR3 region has the DNA TGCAGCGTTGGAACTACAGGGGGTGTTGGTGGCTACACCTTC.

The CDR3 loop is CASSWTGGRDQPQHF. The CDR3 nucleotides are TGCGCCAGCAGCTGGACAGGGGGCAGGGATCAGCCCCAGCATTTT. The rearrangement links TRBV5-1 to TRBJ1-5, with TRBD1 matching 11 bases. The length of the CDR3 is 15 residues. The germline V gene encodes CDR1 SGHRS and CDR2 YFSETQ. V lost 3 bases to trimming and J lost 5 bases; unmatched junction nucleotides: 4. Full variable domain (remainder filled in from reference TRBV5-1 and TRBJ1-5): KAGVTQTPRYLIKTRGQQVTLSCSPISGHRSVSWYQQTPGQGLQFLFEYFSETQRNKGNFPGRFSGRQFSNSRSEMNVSTLELGDSALYLCASSWTGGRDQPQHFGDGTRLSIL.

The chain has TRBV5-8 and TRBJ1-6; TRBD1 agrees at 10 bases. CDR1 is SGHTS, CDR2 YDEGEE, per germline. Trimming took 4 bases from V and 10 from J; bases not matched to a gene: 5. The CDR3 has 14 amino acids. This CDR3 reads CASSPLTGGSPLHF. CDR3 nucleotide sequence: TGTGCCAGCAGCCCCTTGACAGGGGGCTCACCCCTCCACTTT.

V gene TRBV6-5 combines with J gene TRBJ2-5; D is ambiguous. The CDR3 has 13 residues. Trimming took off 2 bases at V and 1 base at J, with 5 bases between the two ends. The germline gives CDR1 MNHEY, CDR2 SVGAGI. CDR3 coding DNA: TGTGCCAGCAGTTACAGGTTCCAAGAGACCCAGTACTTC. The encoded protein is CASSYRFQETQYF.

CDR3 in amino acids: CASQSSRRQYYEQYF. CDR3 DNA: TGTGCCAGCCAAAGCTCCCGTAGACAGTACTACGAGCAGTACTTC. The V call is TRBV6-5, the J call TRBJ2-7; D might be TRBD1 (5 bases). Trimming pared 8 bases from V and 3 bases from J, leaving 20 bases between. Looked up from germline, CDR1 is MNHEY and CDR2 is SVGAGI. The CDR3 runs 15 residues.

The CDR3: CASSTGNRDTDTQYF. CDR3 in DNA: TGTGCCAGCAGTACCGGGAACCGAGACACAGATACGCAGTATTTT. V gene TRBV6-5 combines with J gene TRBJ2-3, with a weak D call TRBD2 (5 bases). This CDR3 comprises 15 residues. The germline CDR1 and CDR2 sequences are MNHEY and SVGAGI. The germline V and J ends were trimmed by 5 bases and 2 bases, with 14 bases remaining between them.

This clone has just a few counts. This chain connects TRBV10-2 to TRBJ1-1, with D tentatively TRBD1 (6 bases). The length of the CDR3 is 12 residues. V lost 7 bases and J lost 1, with 7 bases in between. The germline gives CDR1 WSHSY, CDR2 SAAADI. The CDR3 sequence is CASMTGNTEAFF. DNA of the CDR3: TGCGCCAGCATGACAGGGAACACTGAAGCTTTCTTT.

The gene calls are TRBV27 and TRBJ1-1; 12 nucleotides align to TRBD1. CDR1 and CDR2 from the germline V gene are MNHEY and SMNVEV (reference sequence). The CDR3 contains 16 residues. V lost 5 bases, J lost 1 base, and 5 bases stayed unmatched. CDR3 region: CASSRPGQGANTEAFF. The CDR3 DNA sequence: TGTGCCAGCAGTCGGCCGGGACAGGGGGCGAACACTGAAGCTTTCTTT.

The chain joins TRBV7-8 to TRBJ2-6; weak D call: TRBD1 (6 bases). V lost 1 base and J lost 1, with 14 bases in between. The germline gives CDR1 SGHVS, CDR2 FQNEAQ. The CDR3 runs to 18 residues. In DNA form, the CDR3 reads TGTGCCAGCAGCTTAGAGGGCAGGGGAAGGTCTGGGGCCAACGTCCTGACTTTC. This sequence encodes CASSLEGRGRSGANVLTF.

V gene TRBV5-1 combines with J gene TRBJ2-5, with 7 bases fitting TRBD2. Per germline, CDR1 SGHRS and CDR2 YFSETQ. Trimming took 0 bases from V and 0 from J; bases not matched to a gene: 8. The CDR3 spans 17 residues. The CDR3 loop reads CASSLGGSGADQETQYF. Written as DNA, the CDR3 is TGCGCCAGCAGCTTGGGAGGAAGCGGGGCGGACCAAGAGACCCAGTACTTC.

The V and J genes are TRBV7-8 and TRBJ1-1; D is ambiguous. Deletions cut 0 bases from V and 3 bases from J, with 14 bases between. CDR3 length: 16 amino acids. Germline-derived CDR1 and CDR2 are SGHVS and FQNEAQ. The CDR3 protein is CASSLAPLRVYTEAFF. The DNA of the CDR3 is TGTGCCAGCAGCTTAGCGCCCCTGCGAGTCTACACTGAAGCTTTCTTT.

The chain combines TRBV2 with TRBJ1-2; TRBD1 is a possible D gene (6 bases). Germline V lookup: CDR1 SNHLY, CDR2 FYNNEI. The length of the CDR3 is 15 residues. With 1 base removed from V and 3 bases from J, the gap between germline ends came to 12 bases. The CDR3 DNA reads TGTGCCAGCAGTGAAGTCACAGGGAACGACTATGGCTACACCTTC. Amino acids: CASSEVTGNDYGYTF.

The V gene is TRBV4-3, the J gene TRBJ2-3, with a possible D match to TRBD2 (6 bases). The CDR3 is 15 amino acids. Trimming cost V 4 bases and J 14 bases, with 25 bases left between them. Germline CDR1 and CDR2: LGHNA and YSLEER. This CDR3 is CASSPAGTRTPAPYF. The CDR3 DNA is TGCGCCAGCAGCCCTGCAGGGACTCGTACTCCGGCGCCGTATTTT.

V is TRBV28 and J is TRBJ1-2; 7 nucleotides align to TRBD1. Germline values: CDR1 MDHEN, CDR2 SYDVKM. CDR3 length: 12 residues. Losses at the gene ends were 6 bases for V and 4 bases for J; bases not matched to a gene: 2. The CDR3 loop reads CASSWTGYGYTF. In DNA form, the CDR3 reads TGTGCCAGCAGCTGGACAGGCTATGGCTACACCTTC.

In DNA form, the CDR3 reads TGTGCCAGCAGTTCCCCGGATCTGAGAGCTTTCTTT. This encodes CASSSPDLRAFF. The rearrangement uses TRBV6-5 and TRBJ1-1, with D unresolved. The CDR3 sequence is 12 residues long. Trimming stripped 4 bases from V and 10 bases from J, with 13 bases between. The V gene's germline CDR1 is MNHEY and CDR2 SVGAGI.

The rearrangement joins TRBV5-6 to TRBJ1-1; D gene ambiguous. CDR3 length equals 14 residues. CDR1 and CDR2 from the germline V gene are SGHDT and YYEEEE. V was trimmed by 1 base and J by 4 bases, leaving 11 bases between them. The CDR3 DNA is TGTGCCAGCAGCTTGACGGGAAGTTTCACTGAAGCTTTCTTT. It is translated as CASSLTGSFTEAFF. The full variable domain, with the rest looked up from reference TRBV5-6 and TRBJ1-1, is DAGVTQSPTHLIKTRGQQVTLRCSPKSGHDTVSWYQQALGQGPQFIFQYYEEEERQRGNFPDRFSGHQFPNYSSELNVNALLLGDSALYLCASSLTGSFTEAFFGQGTRLTVV.

Here the CDR3 DNA reads TGTGCCAGCAGCGATACGGGATATGGCTACACCTTC. It is translated as CASSDTGYGYTF. The chain couples TRBV14 to TRBJ1-2, with D hard to call. Germline CDR1 SGHDN, CDR2 FVKESK. Trimming shortened V by 5 bases and J by 5 bases, and 9 bases separated the two germline ends. CDR3 size: 12 residues.

J is TRBJ2-1 and V is TRBV29-1; tentatively, D is TRBD2 (5 bases). CDR1 is SQVTM, CDR2 ANQGSEA, per germline. V dropped 6 bases and J dropped 4 bases, with 16 bases sitting between them. The CDR3 has 14 residues. Here the CDR3 DNA reads TGCAGCGTCCAAAAGGACTTGAGATACAATGAGCAGTTCTTC. Amino acid sequence: CSVQKDLRYNEQFF.

The chain employs TRBV7-6 and TRBJ1-6; weak D call: TRBD1 (6 bases). Trimming pared 5 bases from V and 9 bases from J, leaving 20 bases between. Germline values: CDR1 SGHVS, CDR2 FNYEAQ. The CDR3 has 16 amino acids. CDR3 in amino acids: CASSRQEFRGSSPLHF. CDR3 coding DNA: TGTGCCAGCAGCAGACAGGAGTTCAGGGGAAGTTCACCCCTCCACTTT.

V is TRBV10-3 and J is TRBJ1-6, with D uncertain. This CDR3 is built from 14 residues. V lost 6 bases, J lost 0 bases, and 6 bases lay in between. CDR1 and CDR2 from the germline V gene are ENHRY and SYGVKD. CDR3 sequence: CAISISSYNSPLHF. Here the CDR3 DNA reads TGTGCCATCAGCATTAGCTCCTATAATTCACCCCTCCACTTT.

The J gene is TRBJ1-4, the V gene TRBV7-2; D unresolved. The CDR3 extends over 16 amino acids. The germline CDR1 and CDR2 sequences are SGHTA and FQGNSA. Trimming left V 5 bases short and J 8 bases short, with 21 bases between. CDR3 nucleotide sequence: TGTGCCAGCAGCCCCCAGCCGACGGGCCGAGGGGAAAAACTGTTTTTT. It specifies CASSPQPTGRGEKLFF.

V and J are TRBV2 and TRBJ2-2, with TRBD2 matching 7 bases. Germline lookup yields CDR1 SNHLY and CDR2 FYNNEI. The junction had 9 bases not matched to a gene; V was cut back by 7 bases and J by 4 bases. The CDR3 has 15 residues. The CDR3: CASKKRGGITGELFF. CDR3 in DNA: TGTGCCAGCAAAAAGCGGGGAGGGATCACCGGGGAGCTGTTTTTT.

The chain joins TRBV6-5 to TRBJ1-3, with D hard to call. There are 14 residues in the CDR3. Germline V gene sequence: CDR1 MNHEY, CDR2 SVGAGI. The germline V and J ends were trimmed by 0 bases and 4 bases, with 7 bases remaining between them. The CDR3 sequence is CASSYSRQGNTIYF. DNA for the CDR3: TGTGCCAGCAGTTACTCGAGGCAGGGAAACACCATATATTTT.

This chain joins TRBV10-3 and TRBJ2-1, with 10 bases that match TRBD2. The ends lost 9 bases at V and 0 bases at J; junction bases unmatched: 2. The length of the CDR3 is 14 residues. Germline-derived CDR1 and CDR2 are ENHRY and SYGVKD. The DNA for the CDR3 is TGTGCCATAGCGGGGGGGTCCTCCTACAATGAGCAGTTCTTC. Translating gives CAIAGGSSYNEQFF.